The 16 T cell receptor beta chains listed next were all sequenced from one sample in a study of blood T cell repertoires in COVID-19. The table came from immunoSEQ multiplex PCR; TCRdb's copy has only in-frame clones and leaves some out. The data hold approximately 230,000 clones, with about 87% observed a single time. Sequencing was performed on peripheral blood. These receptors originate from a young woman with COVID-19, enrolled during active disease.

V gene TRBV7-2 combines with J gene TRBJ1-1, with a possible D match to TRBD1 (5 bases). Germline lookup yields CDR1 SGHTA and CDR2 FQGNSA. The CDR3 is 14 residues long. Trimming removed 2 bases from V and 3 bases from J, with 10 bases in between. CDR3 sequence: CASSLSPGDTEAFF. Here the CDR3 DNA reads TGTGCCAGCAGCTTATCCCCGGGGGACACTGAAGCTTTCTTT.

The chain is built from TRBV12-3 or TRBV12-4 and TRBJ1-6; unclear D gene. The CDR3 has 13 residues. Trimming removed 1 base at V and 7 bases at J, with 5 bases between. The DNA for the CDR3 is TGTGCCAGCAGTTTAGTGAGGAATTCACCCCTCCACTTT. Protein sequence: CASSLVRNSPLHF.

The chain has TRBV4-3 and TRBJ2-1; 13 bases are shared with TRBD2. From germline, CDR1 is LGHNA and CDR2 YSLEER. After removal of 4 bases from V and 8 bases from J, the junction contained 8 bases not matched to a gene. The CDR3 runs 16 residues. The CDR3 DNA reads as TGCGCCAGCAGCCGAACCGGACTAGCGGGAGCCGATGAGCAGTTCTTC. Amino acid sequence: CASSRTGLAGADEQFF.

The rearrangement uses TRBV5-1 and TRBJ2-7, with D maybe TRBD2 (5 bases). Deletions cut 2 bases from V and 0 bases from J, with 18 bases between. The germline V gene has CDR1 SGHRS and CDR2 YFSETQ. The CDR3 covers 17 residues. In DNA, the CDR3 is TGCGCCAGCAGCTTACTGTCCGGGGTACCTCACTCCTACGAGCAGTACTTC. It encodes CASSLLSGVPHSYEQYF. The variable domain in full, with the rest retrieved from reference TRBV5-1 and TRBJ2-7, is KAGVTQTPRYLIKTRGQQVTLSCSPISGHRSVSWYQQTPGQGLQFLFEYFSETQRNKGNFPGRFSGRQFSNSRSEMNVSTLELGDSALYLCASSLLSGVPHSYEQYFGPGTRLTVT.

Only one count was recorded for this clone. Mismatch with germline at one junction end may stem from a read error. CDR3 loop: CASSQDSGRGGSTDTQYF. CDR3 DNA sequence: TGCGCCAGTAGCCAAGATTCCGGGCGGGGGGGTAGCACAGATACGCAGTATTTT. J is TRBJ2-3 and V is TRBV4-3; 9 bases map to TRBD2. CDR3 size: 18 residues. The germline CDR1 and CDR2 sequences are LGHNA and YSLEER.

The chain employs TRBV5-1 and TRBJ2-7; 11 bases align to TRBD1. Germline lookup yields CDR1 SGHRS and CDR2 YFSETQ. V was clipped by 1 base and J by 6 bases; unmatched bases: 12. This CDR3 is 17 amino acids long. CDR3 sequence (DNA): TGCGCCAGCAGCTTGCGAGGACAGGGGGCCTTAATAACCGAGCAGTACGTC. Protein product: CASSLRGQGALITEQYV.

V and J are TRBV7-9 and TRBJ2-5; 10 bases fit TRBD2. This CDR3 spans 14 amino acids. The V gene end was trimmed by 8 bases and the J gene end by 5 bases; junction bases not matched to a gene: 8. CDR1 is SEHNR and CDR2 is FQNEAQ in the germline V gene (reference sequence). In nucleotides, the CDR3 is TGTGCCAGCCTCCCAGCGGGAGGGGGTGAGACCCAGTACTTC. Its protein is CASLPAGGGETQYF.

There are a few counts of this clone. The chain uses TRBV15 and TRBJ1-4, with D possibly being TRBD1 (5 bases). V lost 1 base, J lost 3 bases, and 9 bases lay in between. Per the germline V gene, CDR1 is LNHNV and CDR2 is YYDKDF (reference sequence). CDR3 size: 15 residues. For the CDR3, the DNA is TGTGCCACCAGCAGAGTGGGGCCGTCTAATGAAAAACTGTTTTTT. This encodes CATSRVGPSNEKLFF.

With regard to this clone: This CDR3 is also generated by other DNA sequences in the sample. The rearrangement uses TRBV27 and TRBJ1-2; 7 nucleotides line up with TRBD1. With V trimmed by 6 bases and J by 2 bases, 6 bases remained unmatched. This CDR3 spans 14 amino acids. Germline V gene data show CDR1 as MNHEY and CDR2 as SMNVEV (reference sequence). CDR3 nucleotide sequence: TGTGCCAGCAGCCTTACAGGGGCAAACTATGGCTACACCTTC. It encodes CASSLTGANYGYTF.

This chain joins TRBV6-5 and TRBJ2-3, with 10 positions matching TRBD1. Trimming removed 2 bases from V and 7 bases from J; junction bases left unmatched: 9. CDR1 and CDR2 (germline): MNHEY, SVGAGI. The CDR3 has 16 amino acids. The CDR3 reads CASSYPGQGRENTQYF. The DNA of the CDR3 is TGTGCCAGCAGTTACCCGGGACAGGGGAGGGAAAATACGCAGTATTTT.

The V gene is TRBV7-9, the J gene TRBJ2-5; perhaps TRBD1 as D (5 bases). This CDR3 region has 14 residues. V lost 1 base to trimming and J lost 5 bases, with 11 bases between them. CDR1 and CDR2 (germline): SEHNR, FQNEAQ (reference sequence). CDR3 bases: TGTGCCAGCAGCTTAGTTGGCAGGGTGGAGACCCAGTACTTC. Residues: CASSLVGRVETQYF.

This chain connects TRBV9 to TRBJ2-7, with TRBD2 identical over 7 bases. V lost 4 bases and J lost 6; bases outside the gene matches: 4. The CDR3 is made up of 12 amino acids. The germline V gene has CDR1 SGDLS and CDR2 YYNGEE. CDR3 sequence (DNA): TGTGCCAGCAGCAGCGGGGCTTTCGAGCAGTACGTC. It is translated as CASSSGAFEQYV.

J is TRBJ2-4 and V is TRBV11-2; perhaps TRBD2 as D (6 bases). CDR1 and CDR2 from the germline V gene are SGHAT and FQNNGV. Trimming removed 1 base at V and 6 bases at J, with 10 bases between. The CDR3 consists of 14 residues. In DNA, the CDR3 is TGTGCCAGCAGCTTAGGGGGGGACGGAAACATTCAGTACTTC. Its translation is CASSLGGDGNIQYF. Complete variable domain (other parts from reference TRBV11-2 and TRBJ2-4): EAGVAQSPRYKIIEKRQSVAFWCNPISGHATLYWYQQILGQGPKLLIQFQNNGVVDDSQLPKDRFSAERLKGVDSTLKIQPAKLEDSAVYLCASSLGGDGNIQYFGAGTRLSVL.

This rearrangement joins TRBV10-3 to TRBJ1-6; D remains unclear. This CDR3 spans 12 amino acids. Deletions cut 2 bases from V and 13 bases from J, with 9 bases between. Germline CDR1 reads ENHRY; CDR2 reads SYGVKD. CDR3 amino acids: CAISEPSLPLHF. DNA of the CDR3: TGTGCCATCAGTGAGCCGAGCTTGCCCCTCCACTTT.

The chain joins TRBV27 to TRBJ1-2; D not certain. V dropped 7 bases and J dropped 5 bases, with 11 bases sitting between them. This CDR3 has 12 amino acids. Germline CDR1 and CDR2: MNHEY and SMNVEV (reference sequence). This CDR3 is CASTARGYGYTF. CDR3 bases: TGTGCCAGCACCGCTCGGGGATATGGCTACACCTTC.

CDR3 nucleotide sequence: TGTGCCAGCAAGCCTAGCGGACTCACAGATACGCAGTATTTT. It is translated as CASKPSGLTDTQYF. This sequence joins TRBV27 and TRBJ2-3, with 7 bases that match TRBD2. From germline, CDR1 is MNHEY and CDR2 SMNVEV (reference sequence). The junction had 6 bases not matched to a gene; V was cut back by 7 bases and J by 2 bases. The CDR3 contains 14 residues.